The 9 T cell receptor beta chains below come from one sample, sequenced in a study of blood T cell repertoires in COVID-19. Data came from immunoSEQ multiplex PCR; TCRdb stores just in-frame clones and leaves some out. The sample consists of 200,000 to 250,000 clones, approximately 87% of them appearing once. Sequenced input: peripheral blood. The receptors shown here come from a man in his 60s with acute or convalescent COVID-19.

The genes are TRBV5-8 and TRBJ1-2, with TRBD1 matching over 10 bases. In germline, CDR1 is SGHTS, CDR2 YDEGEE. Unmatched junction bases numbered 2, after V lost 3 bases and J lost 3 bases. The CDR3 runs 14 residues. In nucleotides, the CDR3 is TGTGCCAGCAGCTCGGGACAGGGGTACTATGGCTACACCTTC. It specifies CASSSGQGYYGYTF.

The chain couples TRBV19 to TRBJ1-5; unclear D gene. Germline V gene lookup returns CDR1 LNHDA and CDR2 SQIVND (reference sequence). With 5 bases removed from V and 5 bases from J, the gap between germline ends came to 10 bases. The CDR3 covers 13 residues. The CDR3 DNA follows: TGTGCCAGTAGTGCCTCGGAGGATCAGCCCCAGCATTTT. This sequence encodes CASSASEDQPQHF. Filled out from reference TRBV19 and TRBJ1-5, the complete variable domain reads DGGITQSPKYLFRKEGQNVTLSCEQNLNHDAMYWYRQDPGQGLRLIYYSQIVNDFQKGDIAEGYSVSREKKESFPLTVTSAQKNPTAFYLCASSASEDQPQHFGDGTRLSIL.

This clone turned up a few times. This chain uses TRBV6-5 with TRBJ2-7; 9 nucleotides align to TRBD2. The CDR3 is 15 amino acids. Trimming took 4 bases from V and 4 from J; bases not matched to a gene: 8. Germline assignment: CDR1 MNHEY and CDR2 SVGAGI. CDR3 sequence (DNA): TGTGCCAGCAGTTCAGGCGCGGGAGGGCTTTACGAGCAGTACTTC. Its translation: CASSSGAGGLYEQYF.

The rearrangement links TRBV19 to TRBJ2-1; 14 positions match TRBD2. The germline V gene has CDR1 LNHDA and CDR2 SQIVND (reference sequence). The CDR3 spans 15 residues. V shed 4 bases and J 9 bases; nucleotides not matched to a gene: 5. CDR3 in DNA: TGTGCCAGTAGTACGACTAGCGGGAGGGCCGCTGAGCAGTTCTTC. It encodes CASSTTSGRAAEQFF.

The sample holds a few counts of this clone. The chain couples TRBV29-1 to TRBJ2-3; 11 bases agree with TRBD1. The CDR3 spans 15 residues. Germline CDR1 reads SQVTM; CDR2 reads ANQGSEA. Trimming cost V 6 bases and J 3 bases; bases outside gene matches: 8. Here the CDR3 reads CSVGGQGVPTDTQYF. The CDR3 DNA reads as TGCAGCGTGGGGGGACAGGGGGTACCTACAGATACGCAGTATTTT.

CDR3: CAWSRQGQGKTEAFF. As DNA, the CDR3 is TGTGCCTGGAGCAGACAGGGACAGGGGAAAACTGAAGCTTTCTTT. The chain employs TRBV30 and TRBJ1-1; the match to TRBD1 covers 10 bases. This CDR3 is 15 amino acids long. Germline CDR1 and CDR2: GTSNPN and SVGIG (reference sequence). V was clipped by 3 bases and J by 5 bases; unmatched bases: 9.

This clone was seen once. The rearrangement joins TRBV7-8 to TRBJ1-2, with no clear D. CDR1 is SGHVS, CDR2 FQNEAQ, per germline. V gave up 1 base and J gave up 5 bases, with 8 bases separating them. CDR3 length equals 13 residues. CDR3 sequence reads: CASSLGPSYGYTF. The DNA of the CDR3 is TGTGCCAGCAGCTTAGGTCCTTCGTATGGCTACACCTTC.

CDR3 DNA: TGTGCCAGTAGTATGACAGGGGATGAAAAACTGTTTTTT. Encoded protein: CASSMTGDEKLFF. V usage is TRBV19 and J usage is TRBJ1-4; 8 nucleotides align to TRBD1. V trimming: 3 bases; J trimming: 6 bases; junction bases outside the gene matches: 0. The germline V gene encodes CDR1 LNHDA and CDR2 SQIVND (reference sequence). This CDR3 spans 13 amino acids.

The rearrangement joins TRBV28 to TRBJ1-4, with 8 bases fitting TRBD1. Germline V gene data show CDR1 as MDHEN and CDR2 as SYDVKM. V dropped 5 bases and J dropped 5; count of bases not matched to a gene: 13. There are 17 residues in the CDR3. The DNA for the CDR3 is TGTGCCAGCAGTCCAATTTGGCAGGGGGCGAGGAATGAAAAACTGTTTTTT. Its translation: CASSPIWQGARNEKLFF.